This record looks at one T cell receptor (beta chain) sequence and its context. Semi-nested PCR with Nested Universal Primer A followed constant-region reverse priming of full-length variable regions. TCRdb re-derived calls from the 5' RACE reads in MiXCR, one entry per CDR3 protein. The table includes 20,000 to 25,000 distinct CDR3 sequences, under 40% detected once. Germline assignment: CDR1 MNHEY and CDR2 SMNVEV (reference sequence). The CDR3 runs 13 residues. V dropped 3 bases and J dropped 6 bases, with 12 bases sitting between them. The sequence derives from a female donor with breast cancer. The chain links TRBV27 to TRBJ2-7; D is perhaps TRBD1 or TRBD2 (5 bases each). Sequenced sample: tumor-infiltrating naive CD4+ T cells sorted from the breast tumor. Subset here: naive CD4+ T cells, CD4+CD45RA+CD25-. The CDR3 region has the DNA TGTGCCAGCAGTTTGTTGGGGGTGGGCGAGCAGTACTTC. Amino acids: CASSLLGVGEQYF.